The 6 T cell receptor beta chains presented below share a single source sample, sequenced in a study of T cell responses to AZD1222 COVID-19 vaccine. TCRdb keeps only in-frame clones here, not all; method: immunoSEQ multiplex PCR. The table records around 160,000 clones, under 95% of them present only once. Source: peripheral blood, taken on day 0 of AZD1222 vaccination. These receptors were collected from an adult in good health.

V and J are TRBV7-9 and TRBJ2-3; the match to TRBD1 covers 9 bases. The CDR3 consists of 17 residues. Germline CDR1 is SEHNR and CDR2 is FQNEAQ (reference sequence). The V gene end was trimmed by 6 bases and the J gene end by 2 bases; junction bases not matched to a gene: 12. CDR3 nucleotide sequence: TGTGCCAGCAGTTTCGCACCCGGGACAGGGTACACAGATACGCAGTATTTT. It yields the protein CASSFAPGTGYTDTQYF.

The rearrangement uses TRBV18 and TRBJ2-7; 9 nucleotides align to TRBD1. Looked up from germline, CDR1 is KGHSH and CDR2 is LQKENI. The CDR3 spans 14 residues. The trim removed 4 bases at V and 0 bases at J, leaving 1 base unmatched. CDR3 residues: CASSLDRGSYEQYF. The CDR3 DNA reads TGTGCCAGCTCACTGGACAGGGGCTCCTACGAGCAGTACTTC.

The CDR3 loop reads CASSRDSPAAYNSPLHF. The CDR3 DNA sequence: TGTGCCAGCAGCCGGGACAGCCCCGCGGCCTATAATTCACCCCTCCACTTT. V and J are TRBV5-4 and TRBJ1-6, with TRBD1 matching over 7 bases. The CDR3 spans 17 residues. V trimming: 4 bases; J trimming: 2 bases; junction bases outside the gene matches: 9. Germline V gene lookup returns CDR1 SGHNT and CDR2 YYREEE (reference sequence).

The CDR3 nucleotides read TGTGCCACCAGCAGAGAGATAGCGGGGAACAATGAGCAGTTCTTC. This codes for CATSREIAGNNEQFF. The chain joins TRBV15 to TRBJ2-1, with TRBD2 matching over 8 bases. V gave up 0 bases and J gave up 5 bases; unmatched junction bases: 3. The V gene's germline CDR1 is LNHNV and CDR2 YYDKDF (reference sequence). The length of the CDR3 is 15 residues. Supplemented by reference TRBV15 and TRBJ2-1, the full variable domain reads DAMVIQNPRYQVTQFGKPVTLSCSQTLNHNVMYWYQQKSSQAPKLLFHYYDKDFNNEADTPDNFQSRRPNTSFCFLDIRSPGLGDTAMYLCATSREIAGNNEQFFGPGTRLTVL.

The chain is built from TRBV9 and TRBJ2-1; a possible D gene is TRBD1 (5 bases). V lost 0 bases, J lost 7 bases, and 14 bases lay in between. The V gene's germline CDR1 is SGDLS and CDR2 YYNGEE. This CDR3 region has 15 residues. Written as DNA, the CDR3 is TGTGCCAGCAGCGTAGGCAAAGACAAGGGGAATGAGCAGTTCTTC. Protein sequence: CASSVGKDKGNEQFF. Full variable domain (missing parts from reference TRBV9 and TRBJ2-1): DSGVTQTPKHLITATGQRVTLRCSPRSGDLSVYWYQQSLDQGLQFLIQYYNGEERAKGNILERFSAQQFPDLHSELNLSSLELGDSALYFCASSVGKDKGNEQFFGPGTRLTVL.

The V call is TRBV24-1, the J call TRBJ2-1; D may be TRBD2 (5 bases). Trimming removed 8 bases at V and 3 bases at J, with 7 bases between. Germline V gene lookup returns CDR1 KGHDR and CDR2 SFDVKD. The CDR3 loop spans 12 amino acids. The CDR3 sequence: CATIGDYNEQFF. CDR3 DNA sequence: TGTGCCACCATCGGGGACTACAATGAGCAGTTCTTC.